The 4 T cell receptor beta chains listed next were all sequenced from one sample in a study of vaccination and CD4 T cells after COVID-19. Sample treatment: approximately 10-day PBMC culture with coronavirus spike peptide pools or control peptides (ViraFEST assay). CD4+ T cells that had been cultured provided DNA sequenced with the Oncomine TCR Beta short-read assay. Via MiXCR, TCRdb re-called the PCR reads, giving one row per CDR3 protein. Of fewer than 20,000 distinct CDR3 sequences listed, 53% are singletons. No antigen has been identified for these receptors. The material was CD4+ T cells from blood, cultured in vitro, obtained before SARS-CoV-2 vaccination. Every receptor here comes from a human donor who had recovered from COVID-19.

The chain recombines TRBV28 with TRBJ2-2; 10 positions agree with TRBD1. V shed 7 bases and J 5 bases; nucleotides not matched to a gene: 7. Germline V gene lookup returns CDR1 MDHEN and CDR2 SYDVKM. This CDR3 is 15 amino acids long. The CDR3 DNA follows: TGTGCCAGCATAGAATGGACAGGGGGGACCGGGGAGCTGTTTTTT. This encodes CASIEWTGGTGELFF.

For the CDR3, the DNA is TGCAGTGCTAACGACAGGGGTCTTGACTATGGCTACACCTTC. It yields the protein CSANDRGLDYGYTF. The chain uses TRBV20-1 and TRBJ1-2, with TRBD1 matching over 8 bases. CDR1 is DFQATT, CDR2 SNEGSKA, per germline (reference sequence). J was trimmed by 3 bases and V by 4 bases; bases with no gene match: 7. The CDR3 is made up of 14 amino acids.

The chain joins TRBV6-1 to TRBJ2-3; 12 bases are shared with TRBD2. The germline gives CDR1 MNHNS, CDR2 SASEGT. The CDR3 runs to 15 residues. Germline trimming cut 2 bases from V and 4 bases from J; bases unmatched to any gene: 1. The CDR3 reads CASSELAGGPDTQYF. CDR3 bases: TGTGCCAGCAGTGAACTAGCGGGAGGGCCAGATACGCAGTATTTT.

J is TRBJ2-7 and V is TRBV19; 8 nucleotides match TRBD2. V lost 3 bases, J lost 2 bases, and 3 bases stayed unmatched. The CDR3 totals 14 residues. Germline V lookup: CDR1 LNHDA, CDR2 SQIVND (reference sequence). The CDR3 sequence: CASSISSGAYEQYF. DNA for the CDR3: TGTGCCAGTAGTATCAGTAGCGGGGCCTACGAGCAGTACTTC. Based on the CDR3 plus reference TRBV19 and TRBJ2-7, the full variable domain is DGGITQSPKYLFRKEGQNVTLSCEQNLNHDAMYWYRQDPGQGLRLIYYSQIVNDFQKGDIAEGYSVSREKKESFPLTVTSAQKNPTAFYLCASSISSGAYEQYFGPGTRLTVT.